This note documents a single T cell receptor (beta chain) sequence. CDR3 length: 14 residues. Per germline, CDR1 SGHVS and CDR2 FQNEAQ. V shed 7 bases, J shed 8 bases, and the junction held 8 bases outside the gene matches. The record originates from a study of cytomegalovirus exposure and HLA in healthy donors. PCR employed 60 Vbeta and 13 Jbeta primers. Only in-frame clones appear in the TCRdb table, and some are missing; sequencing was by immunoSEQ multiplex PCR. The table includes roughly 140,000 clones, about 74% detected once. This receptor was identified in a woman between 50 and 59 years old in good health and CMV-seronegative. The sequenced material came from PBMCs. The V and J genes are TRBV7-8 and TRBJ1-6; TRBD1 agrees at 7 bases. The CDR3 sequence is CASTPLQGDSPLHF. The CDR3 nucleotides are TGTGCCAGCACCCCGCTCCAGGGGGATTCACCCCTCCACTTT.